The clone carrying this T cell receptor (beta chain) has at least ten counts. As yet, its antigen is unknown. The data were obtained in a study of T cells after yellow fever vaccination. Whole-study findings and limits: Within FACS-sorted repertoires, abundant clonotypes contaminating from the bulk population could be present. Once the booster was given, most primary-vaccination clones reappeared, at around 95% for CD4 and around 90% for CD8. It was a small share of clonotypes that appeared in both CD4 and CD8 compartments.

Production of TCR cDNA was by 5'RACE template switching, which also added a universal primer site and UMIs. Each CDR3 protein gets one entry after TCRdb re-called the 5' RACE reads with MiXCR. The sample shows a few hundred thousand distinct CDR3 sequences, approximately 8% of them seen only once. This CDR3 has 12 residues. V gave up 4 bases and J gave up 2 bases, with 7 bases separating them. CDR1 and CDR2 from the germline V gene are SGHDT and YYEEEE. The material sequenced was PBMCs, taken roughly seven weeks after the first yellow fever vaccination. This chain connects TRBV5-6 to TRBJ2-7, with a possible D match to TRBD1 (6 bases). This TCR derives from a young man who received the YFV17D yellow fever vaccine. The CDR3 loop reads CASSRQAYEQYV. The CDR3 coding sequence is TGTGCCAGCAGCCGACAGGCCTACGAGCAGTACGTC.